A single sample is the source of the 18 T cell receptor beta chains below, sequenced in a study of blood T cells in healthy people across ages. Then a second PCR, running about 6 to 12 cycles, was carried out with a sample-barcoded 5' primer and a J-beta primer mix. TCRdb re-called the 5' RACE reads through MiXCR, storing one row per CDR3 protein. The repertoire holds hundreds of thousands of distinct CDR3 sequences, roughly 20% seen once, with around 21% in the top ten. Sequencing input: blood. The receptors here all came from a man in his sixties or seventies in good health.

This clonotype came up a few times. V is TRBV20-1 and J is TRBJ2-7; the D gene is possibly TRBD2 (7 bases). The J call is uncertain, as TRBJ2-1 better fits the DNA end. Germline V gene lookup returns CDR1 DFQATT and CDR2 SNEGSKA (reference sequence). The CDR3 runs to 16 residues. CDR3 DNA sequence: TGCAGTGCTAGAGATGTTAGCGGAGGGGGGGCTGGTGAGCAGTTCTTC. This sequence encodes CSARDVSGGGAGEQFF.

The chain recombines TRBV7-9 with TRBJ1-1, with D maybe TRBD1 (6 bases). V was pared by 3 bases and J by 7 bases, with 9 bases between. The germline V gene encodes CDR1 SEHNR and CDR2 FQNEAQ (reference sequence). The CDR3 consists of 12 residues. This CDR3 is CASSLGADEAFF. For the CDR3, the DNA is TGTGCCAGCAGCTTGGGGGCTGATGAAGCTTTCTTT.

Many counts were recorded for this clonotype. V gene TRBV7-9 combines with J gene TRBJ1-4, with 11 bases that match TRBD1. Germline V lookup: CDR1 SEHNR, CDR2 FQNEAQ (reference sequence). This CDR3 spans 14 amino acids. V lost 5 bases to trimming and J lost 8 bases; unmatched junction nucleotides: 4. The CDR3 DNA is TGTGCCAGCAGCCCCGGGACAGGGGGAGAAAAACTGTTTTTT. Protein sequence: CASSPGTGGEKLFF.

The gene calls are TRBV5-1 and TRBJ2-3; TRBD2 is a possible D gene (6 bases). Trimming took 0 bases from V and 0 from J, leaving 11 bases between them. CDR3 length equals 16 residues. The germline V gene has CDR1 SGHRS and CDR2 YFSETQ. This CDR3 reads CASSLVAGPSTDTQYF. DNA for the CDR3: TGCGCCAGCAGCTTGGTTGCGGGGCCTAGCACAGATACGCAGTATTTT. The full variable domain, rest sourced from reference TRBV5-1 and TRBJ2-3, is KAGVTQTPRYLIKTRGQQVTLSCSPISGHRSVSWYQQTPGQGLQFLFEYFSETQRNKGNFPGRFSGRQFSNSRSEMNVSTLELGDSALYLCASSLVAGPSTDTQYFGPGTRLTVL.

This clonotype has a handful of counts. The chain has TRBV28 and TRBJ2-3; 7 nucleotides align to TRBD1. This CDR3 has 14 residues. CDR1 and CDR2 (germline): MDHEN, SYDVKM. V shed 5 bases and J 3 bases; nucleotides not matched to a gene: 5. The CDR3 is CASSPNRGTDTQYF. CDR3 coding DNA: TGTGCCAGCAGTCCAAACAGGGGTACAGATACGCAGTATTTT.

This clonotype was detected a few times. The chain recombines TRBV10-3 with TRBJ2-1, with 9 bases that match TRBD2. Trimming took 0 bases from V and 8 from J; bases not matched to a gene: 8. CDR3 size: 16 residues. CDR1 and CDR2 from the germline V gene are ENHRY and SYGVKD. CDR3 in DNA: TGTGCCATCAGTGAGTCGATGGCGGGGGGGACGGATGAGCAGTTCTTC. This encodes CAISESMAGGTDEQFF.

CDR3 in DNA: TGCGCCAGCAGCTCCGGGACTAGCGGGGACATTCAGTACTTC. Translating it yields CASSSGTSGDIQYF. The genes are TRBV5-1 and TRBJ2-4, with 13 bases fitting TRBD2. Trimming cost V 3 bases and J 8 bases; bases outside gene matches: 2. CDR3 length equals 14 residues. Germline V gives CDR1 SGHRS, CDR2 YFSETQ. The full variable domain, in which reference TRBV5-1 and TRBJ2-4 provide the parts outside the CDR3, is KAGVTQTPRYLIKTRGQQVTLSCSPISGHRSVSWYQQTPGQGLQFLFEYFSETQRNKGNFPGRFSGRQFSNSRSEMNVSTLELGDSALYLCASSSGTSGDIQYFGAGTRLSVL.

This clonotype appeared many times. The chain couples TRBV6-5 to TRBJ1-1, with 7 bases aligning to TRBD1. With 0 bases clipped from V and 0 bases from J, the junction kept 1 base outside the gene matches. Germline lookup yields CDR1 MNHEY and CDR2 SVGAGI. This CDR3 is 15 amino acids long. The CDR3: CASSYSTGVNTEAFF. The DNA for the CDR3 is TGTGCCAGCAGTTACTCTACAGGGGTGAACACTGAAGCTTTCTTT.

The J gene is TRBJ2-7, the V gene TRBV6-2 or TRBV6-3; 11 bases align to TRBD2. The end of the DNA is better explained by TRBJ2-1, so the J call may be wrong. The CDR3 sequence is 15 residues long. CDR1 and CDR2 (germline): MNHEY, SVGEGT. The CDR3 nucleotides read TGTGCCAGCAGTTACTGGGGACTAGCGGACAATGAGCAGTTCTTC. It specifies CASSYWGLADNEQFF.

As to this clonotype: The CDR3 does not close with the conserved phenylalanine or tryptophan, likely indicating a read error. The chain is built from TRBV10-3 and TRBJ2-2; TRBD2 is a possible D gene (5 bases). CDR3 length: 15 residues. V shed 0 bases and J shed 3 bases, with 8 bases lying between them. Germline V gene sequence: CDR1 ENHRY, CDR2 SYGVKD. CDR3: CAISESGIYTGELFL. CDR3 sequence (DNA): TGTGCCATCAGTGAGTCCGGGATCTACACCGGGGAGCTGTTTCTT.

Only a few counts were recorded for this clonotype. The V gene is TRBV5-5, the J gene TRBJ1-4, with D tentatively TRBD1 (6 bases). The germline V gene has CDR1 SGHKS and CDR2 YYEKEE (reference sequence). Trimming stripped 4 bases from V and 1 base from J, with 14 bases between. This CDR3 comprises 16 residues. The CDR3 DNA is TGTGCCAGCAGCCCTAAAGGGGGTGGAACTAATGAAAAACTGTTTTTT. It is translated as CASSPKGGGTNEKLFF.

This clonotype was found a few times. The chain's CDR3 is CATSESGSSNQPQHF. The CDR3 DNA reads TGTGCCACCTCTGAAAGCGGGTCCTCTAATCAGCCCCAGCATTTT. The genes are TRBV12-3 or TRBV12-4 and TRBJ1-5; D is unresolved. There are 15 residues in the CDR3. V gave up 10 bases and J gave up 4 bases, with 20 bases separating them.

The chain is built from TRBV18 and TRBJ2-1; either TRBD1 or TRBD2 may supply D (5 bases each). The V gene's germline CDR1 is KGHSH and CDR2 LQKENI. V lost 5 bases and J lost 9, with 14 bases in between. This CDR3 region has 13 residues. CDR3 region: CASSNGASSEQFF. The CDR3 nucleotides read TGTGCCAGCTCAAACGGGGCTAGTTCTGAGCAGTTCTTC.

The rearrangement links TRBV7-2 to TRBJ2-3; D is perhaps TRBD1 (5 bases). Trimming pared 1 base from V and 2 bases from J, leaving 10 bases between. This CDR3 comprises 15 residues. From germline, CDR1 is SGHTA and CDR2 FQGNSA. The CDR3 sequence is CASSLVQVTTDTQYF. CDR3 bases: TGTGCCAGCAGCTTAGTACAGGTCACCACAGATACGCAGTATTTT. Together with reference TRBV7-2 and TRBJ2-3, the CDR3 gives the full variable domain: GAGVSQSPSNKVTEKGKDVELRCDPISGHTALYWYRQSLGQGLEFLIYFQGNSAPDKSGLPSDRFSAERTGGSVSTLTIQRTQQEDSAVYLCASSLVQVTTDTQYFGPGTRLTVL.

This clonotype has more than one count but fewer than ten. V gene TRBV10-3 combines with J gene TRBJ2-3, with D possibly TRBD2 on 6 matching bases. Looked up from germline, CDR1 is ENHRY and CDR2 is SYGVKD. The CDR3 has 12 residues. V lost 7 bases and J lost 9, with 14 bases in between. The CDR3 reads CAINPTEGTQYF. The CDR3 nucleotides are TGTGCCATCAATCCTACGGAGGGGACGCAGTATTTT.

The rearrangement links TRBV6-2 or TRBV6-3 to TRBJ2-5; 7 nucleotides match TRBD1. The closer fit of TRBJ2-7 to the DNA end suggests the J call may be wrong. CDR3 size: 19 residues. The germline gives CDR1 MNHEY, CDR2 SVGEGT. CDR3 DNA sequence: TGTGCCAGCAGCACCGTCCCGGGACAGAATTTACGCAGCAACTACGAGCAGTACTTC. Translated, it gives CASSTVPGQNLRSNYEQYF.

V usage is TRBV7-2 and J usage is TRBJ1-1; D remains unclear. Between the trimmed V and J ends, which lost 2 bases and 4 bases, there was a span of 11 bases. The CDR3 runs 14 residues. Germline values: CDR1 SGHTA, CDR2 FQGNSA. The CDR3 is CASSLNKKGTEAFF. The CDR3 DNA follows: TGTGCCAGCAGCTTAAACAAGAAGGGCACTGAAGCTTTCTTT.

CDR3 in DNA: TGTGCCAGCAGCTACGGGGGGAGTCAAGTCGAGCAGTACTTC. Its protein product is CASSYGGSQVEQYF. The rearrangement links TRBV3-1 to TRBJ2-5; 7 nucleotides agree with TRBD2. The assigned J gene may be wrong: the sequence end matches TRBJ2-7 better. Germline values: CDR1 LGHDT, CDR2 YNNKEL (reference sequence). The CDR3 runs 14 residues.